This record concerns one T cell receptor (beta chain) sequence. Its antigen remains unidentified. Germline V gene data show CDR1 as MNHEY and CDR2 as SMNVEV (reference sequence). V was trimmed by 1 base and J by 0 bases, leaving 7 bases between them. CDR3 length: 15 amino acids. Data came from immunoSEQ multiplex PCR; TCRdb stores just in-frame clones and leaves some out. The sample records hundreds of thousands of clones, approximately 92% being singletons. Only CD45RO-negative cells positively selected for CCR7 counted as naive CD8 cells, so terminally differentiated effector memory CD45RA+ cells were excluded. This entry is derived from a study of shared clonotypes between healthy human individuals. Looking at the study overall: The plates for each donor numbered three CD4 naive, three CD4 memory, two CD8 naive and one CD8 memory. Study-wide results and caveats: For naive CD4 cells, 4% to 6% of clonotypes were shared across a few donors. Against clonotypes common to all four donors, non-shared ones had lower generation probabilities.

The clonotype was recovered from a young man in good health. Specimen: naive CD8+ T cells sorted from blood. The J gene is TRBJ1-5, the V gene TRBV27; TRBD1 might be the D (5 bases). The CDR3 bases are TGTGCCAGCAGTTTATGGGGCGATAGCAATCAGCCCCAGCATTTT. This codes for CASSLWGDSNQPQHF.